This TCR beta chain derives from a study of T cell repertoires in cytomegalovirus infection. Study outcomes and limitations: CMV-specific TCR beta clonotypes restricted by HLA-C dominated the ex vivo response.

This clonotype was observed a handful of times. Its target is unknown. Using its own MiXCR run on the reads, TCRdb lists one record per CDR3 protein. The table lists about 150,000 distinct CDR3 sequences, around 22% of them singletons. Trimming removed 4 bases from V and 2 bases from J, with 12 bases in between. The CDR3 consists of 13 residues. Germline CDR1 reads DFQATT; CDR2 reads SNEGSKA (reference sequence). The receptor was derived from a human donor in good health (CMV status not recorded). Some clones in this sample may be carry-over from other donors' samples. The chain employs TRBV20-1 and TRBJ2-7; D tentatively reads TRBD1 or TRBD2 (7 bases each). The material sequenced was PBMCs. CDR3 in amino acids: CSAKRDRPYEQYF. The CDR3 nucleotides read TGCAGTGCTAAGCGGGACAGACCCTACGAGCAGTACTTC.